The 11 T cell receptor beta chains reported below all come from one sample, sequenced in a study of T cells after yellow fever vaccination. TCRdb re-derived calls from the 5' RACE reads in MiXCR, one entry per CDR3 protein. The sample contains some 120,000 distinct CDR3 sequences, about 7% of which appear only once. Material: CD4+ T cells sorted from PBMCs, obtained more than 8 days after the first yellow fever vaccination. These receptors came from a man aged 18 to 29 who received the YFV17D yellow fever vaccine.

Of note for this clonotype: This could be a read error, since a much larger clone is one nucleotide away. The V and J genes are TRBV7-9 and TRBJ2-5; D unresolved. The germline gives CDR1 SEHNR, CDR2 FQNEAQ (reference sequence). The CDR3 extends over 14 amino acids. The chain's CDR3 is CAISLNLNQETQYF. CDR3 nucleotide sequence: TGTGCCATCAGCTTAAATCTCAACCAAGAGACCCAGTACTTC.

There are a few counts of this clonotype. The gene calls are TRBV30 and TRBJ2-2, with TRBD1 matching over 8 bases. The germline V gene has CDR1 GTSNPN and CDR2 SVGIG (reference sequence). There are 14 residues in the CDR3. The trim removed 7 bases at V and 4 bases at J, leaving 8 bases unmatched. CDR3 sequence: CASTQGASTGELFF. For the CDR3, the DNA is TGTGCCTCGACCCAGGGGGCCAGCACCGGGGAGCTGTTTTTT.

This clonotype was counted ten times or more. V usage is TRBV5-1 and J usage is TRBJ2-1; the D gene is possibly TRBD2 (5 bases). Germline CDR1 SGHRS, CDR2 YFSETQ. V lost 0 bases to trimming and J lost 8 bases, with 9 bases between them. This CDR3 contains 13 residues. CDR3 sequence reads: CASSLGAGDEQFF. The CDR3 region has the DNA TGCGCCAGCAGCTTGGGGGCGGGCGATGAGCAGTTCTTC.

The CDR3 nucleotides read TGTGCCAGCTCCAGGAAGCAGGGCCGAACCGGGGAGCTGTTTTTT. This translates into CASSRKQGRTGELFF. The rearrangement joins TRBV28 to TRBJ2-2; D perhaps matches TRBD1 (5 bases). With 8 bases removed from V and 5 bases from J, the gap between germline ends came to 18 bases. The CDR3 length is 15 residues. Germline CDR1 is MDHEN and CDR2 is SYDVKM.

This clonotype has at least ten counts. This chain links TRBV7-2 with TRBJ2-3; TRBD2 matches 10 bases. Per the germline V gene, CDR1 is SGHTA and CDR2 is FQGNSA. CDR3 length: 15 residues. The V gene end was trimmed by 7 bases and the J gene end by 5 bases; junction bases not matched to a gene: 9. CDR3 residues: CASNQIAGGGDTQYF. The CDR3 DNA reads TGTGCCAGCAACCAGATAGCGGGGGGCGGAGATACGCAGTATTTT. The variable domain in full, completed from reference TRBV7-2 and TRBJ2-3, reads GAGVSQSPSNKVTEKGKDVELRCDPISGHTALYWYRQSLGQGLEFLIYFQGNSAPDKSGLPSDRFSAERTGGSVSTLTIQRTQQEDSAVYLCASNQIAGGGDTQYFGPGTRLTVL.

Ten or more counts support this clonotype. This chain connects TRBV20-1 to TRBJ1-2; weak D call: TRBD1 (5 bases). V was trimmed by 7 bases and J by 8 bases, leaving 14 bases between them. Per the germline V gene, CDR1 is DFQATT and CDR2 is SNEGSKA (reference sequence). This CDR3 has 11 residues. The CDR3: CSVAGRQGYTF. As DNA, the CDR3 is TGCAGTGTTGCAGGGCGGCAGGGCTACACCTTC.

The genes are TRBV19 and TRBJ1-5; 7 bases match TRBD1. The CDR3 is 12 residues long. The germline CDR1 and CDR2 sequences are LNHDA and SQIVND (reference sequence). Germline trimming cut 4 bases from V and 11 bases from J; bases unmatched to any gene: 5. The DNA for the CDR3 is TGTGCCAGTAGTACGCAGGGGGGGACCCAGCATTTT. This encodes CASSTQGGTQHF.

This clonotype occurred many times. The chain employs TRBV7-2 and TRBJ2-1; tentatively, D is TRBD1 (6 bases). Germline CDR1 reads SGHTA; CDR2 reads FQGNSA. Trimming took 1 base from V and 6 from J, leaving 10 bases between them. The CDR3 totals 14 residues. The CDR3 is CASSLGRGSNEQFF. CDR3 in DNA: TGTGCCAGCAGCTTAGGCAGGGGATCCAATGAGCAGTTCTTC.

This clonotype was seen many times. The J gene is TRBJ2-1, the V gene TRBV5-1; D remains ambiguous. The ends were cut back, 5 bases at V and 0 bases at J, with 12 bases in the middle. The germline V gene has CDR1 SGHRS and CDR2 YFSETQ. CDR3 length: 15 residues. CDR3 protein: CASRGYSGSYNEQFF. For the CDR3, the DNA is TGCGCCAGCAGGGGGTACTCGGGCTCCTACAATGAGCAGTTCTTC.

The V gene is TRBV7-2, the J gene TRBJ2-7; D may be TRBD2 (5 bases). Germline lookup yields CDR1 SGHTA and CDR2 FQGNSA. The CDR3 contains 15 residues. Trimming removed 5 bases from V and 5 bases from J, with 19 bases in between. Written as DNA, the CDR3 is TGTGCCAGCAGCCCCGGGGTTTGGGCCTCGAACGAGCAGTACGTC. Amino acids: CASSPGVWASNEQYV.

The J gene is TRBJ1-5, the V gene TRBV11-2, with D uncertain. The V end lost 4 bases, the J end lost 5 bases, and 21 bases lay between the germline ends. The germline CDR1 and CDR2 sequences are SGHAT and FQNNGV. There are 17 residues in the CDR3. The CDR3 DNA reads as TGTGCCAGCAGCTCTTACGACACGCCAAGGGCTTATCAGCCCCAGCATTTT. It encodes CASSSYDTPRAYQPQHF.